The 28 T cell receptor beta chains in this list originate from one sample, sequenced in a study of OX40 agonist ivuxolimab in advanced cancers. Library creation used the immunoSEQ multiplex PCR assay. TCRdb obtained this table from immuneACCESS and retained in-frame rearrangements with V and J assigned. These tables miss some clones; where compared with another copy, unresolved V genes account for less than half of the shortfall, and the remainder is unexplained. Across this sample there are about 55,000 clones, with around 88% seen only once. Clones ranked in the top ten supply roughly an eighth of the sample. Sequencing was performed on CD4+ or CD8+ T cells sorted from blood, taken in a trial of the OX40 agonist ivuxolimab. The receptors derive from an adult with an advanced solid tumor such as melanoma, head and neck, liver or kidney cancer.

The V gene is TRBV7-8, the J gene TRBJ2-2, with no clear D. Trimming pared 1 base from V and 7 bases from J, leaving 7 bases between. This CDR3 contains 13 residues. Germline-derived CDR1 and CDR2 are SGHVS and FQNEAQ. The CDR3 DNA reads TGTGCCAGCAGCTTAGTAGCCCTCGGGGAGCTGTTTTTT. This sequence encodes CASSLVALGELFF.

This chain joins TRBV27 and TRBJ2-3; a weak D match, TRBD2 (5 bases). Trimming pared 4 bases from V and 9 bases from J, leaving 8 bases between. The CDR3 sequence is 11 residues long. Per germline, CDR1 MNHEY and CDR2 SMNVEV (reference sequence). CDR3 loop: CASSSGLTQYF. The CDR3 DNA reads as TGTGCCAGCAGTTCCGGACTCACGCAGTATTTT.

The chain has TRBV7-9 and TRBJ2-5; D remains ambiguous. The CDR3 runs 15 residues. Germline V gives CDR1 SEHNR, CDR2 FQNEAQ (reference sequence). V was trimmed by 5 bases and J by 3 bases, leaving 16 bases between them. CDR3 sequence reads: CASSPPVTAEETQYF. In DNA form, the CDR3 reads TGTGCCAGCAGCCCCCCAGTAACGGCCGAAGAGACCCAGTACTTC.

The chain recombines TRBV6-5 with TRBJ2-7; D might be TRBD2 (6 bases). The CDR3 sequence is 12 residues long. CDR1 and CDR2 from the germline V gene are MNHEY and SVGAGI. Deletions cut 8 bases from V and 6 bases from J, with 14 bases between. CDR3 sequence: CASATFGGEQYF. As DNA, the CDR3 is TGTGCCAGCGCAACCTTCGGGGGCGAGCAGTACTTC.

The chain couples TRBV5-1 to TRBJ1-1; TRBD1 is a possible D gene (5 bases). Deletions cut 1 base from V and 1 base from J, with 8 bases between. This CDR3 has 14 residues. Looked up from germline, CDR1 is SGHRS and CDR2 is YFSETQ. This CDR3 reads CASSLWQGNTEAFF. The CDR3 DNA is TGCGCCAGCAGCTTGTGGCAGGGGAACACTGAAGCTTTCTTT.

This chain connects TRBV7-8 to TRBJ2-5; 7 bases are a match to TRBD2. The J call may be in error: the DNA end matches TRBJ2-7 better. Germline-derived CDR1 and CDR2 are SGHVS and FQNEAQ. This CDR3 is built from 15 residues. The CDR3 loop reads CASSFLVGGLREQYF. The DNA of the CDR3 is TGTGCCAGCAGCTTTCTAGTGGGGGGGTTACGCGAGCAGTACTTC.

V and J are TRBV12-5 and TRBJ2-2; D call uncertain. Germline-derived CDR1 and CDR2 are LGHNT and FRNRAP. Trimming removed 1 base from V and 1 base from J, with 1 base in between. The CDR3 is 13 amino acids. The CDR3 loop is CASGLGNTGELFF. As DNA, the CDR3 is TGTGCTAGTGGTTTGGGGAACACCGGGGAGCTGTTTTTT. Full variable domain (rest looked up from reference TRBV12-5 and TRBJ2-2): DARVTQTPRHKVTEMGQEVTMRCQPILGHNTVFWYRQTMMQGLELLAYFRNRAPLDDSGMPKDRFSAEMPDATLATLKIQPSEPRDSAVYFCASGLGNTGELFFGEGSRLTVL.

This chain connects TRBV19 to TRBJ2-2, with TRBD2 matching 7 bases. V gave up 3 bases and J gave up 4 bases; unmatched junction bases: 8. The germline V gene has CDR1 LNHDA and CDR2 SQIVND (reference sequence). This CDR3 is built from 16 residues. In DNA form, the CDR3 reads TGTGCCAGTAGTATTTGGGCAGGGAGGGGCACCGGGGAGCTGTTTTTT. Protein sequence: CASSIWAGRGTGELFF.

This clone has just a few counts. J is TRBJ2-1 and V is TRBV7-2; D gene ambiguous. Germline V gene lookup returns CDR1 SGHTA and CDR2 FQGNSA. The CDR3 spans 15 residues. V was clipped by 1 base and J by 0 bases, with 7 bases between them. The CDR3 here is CASSLEVSSYNEQFF. As DNA, the CDR3 is TGTGCCAGCAGCTTAGAAGTCAGCTCCTACAATGAGCAGTTCTTC.

This chain connects TRBV6-5 to TRBJ1-2; no clear D. The germline V gene has CDR1 MNHEY and CDR2 SVGAGI. V was shortened by 6 bases and J by 8 bases, with 19 bases between the two germline ends. This CDR3 has 14 amino acids. The CDR3 region is CASSPYTNYGGYTF. The CDR3 DNA is TGTGCCAGCAGCCCTTACACCAACTATGGGGGCTACACCTTC.

This clone was picked up one time. The chain links TRBV28 to TRBJ1-1, with a possible D match to TRBD1 (6 bases). In germline, CDR1 is MDHEN, CDR2 SYDVKM. The V end was cut by 3 bases, the J end by 4 bases, with 12 bases between. This CDR3 has 14 residues. CDR3 in DNA: TGTGCCAGCAGTTTGAGGGGGGAGGGCACTGAAGCTTTCTTT. This encodes CASSLRGEGTEAFF.

The chain uses TRBV9 and TRBJ2-4; D is possibly TRBD1 (5 bases). Trimming pared 4 bases from V and 9 bases from J, leaving 14 bases between. Germline CDR1 reads SGDLS; CDR2 reads YYNGEE. The CDR3 runs 13 residues. This chain's CDR3 is CASSRGGRSIQYF. Written as DNA, the CDR3 is TGTGCCAGCAGCAGGGGTGGGCGTTCCATTCAGTACTTC.

This chain joins TRBV7-3 and TRBJ1-1; D uncertain. Trimming took off 3 bases at V and 10 bases at J, with 15 bases between the two ends. CDR3 size: 13 residues. In germline, CDR1 is SGHTA, CDR2 FQGTGA. The CDR3 nucleotides read TGTGCCAGCAGCTTCCCTATACTTACCGCAGCTTTCTTT. It is translated as CASSFPILTAAFF.

V gene TRBV5-6 combines with J gene TRBJ2-7, with D perhaps given as TRBD1 or TRBD2 (5 bases each). V lost 2 bases to trimming and J lost 2 bases, with 11 bases between them. This CDR3 is 14 amino acids long. CDR1 is SGHDT, CDR2 YYEEEE, per germline. CDR3 DNA: TGTGCCAGCAGCTTAGGGACGGCAACCTACGAGCAGTACTTC. Translating it yields CASSLGTATYEQYF. The variable domain in full, completed from reference TRBV5-6 and TRBJ2-7, reads DAGVTQSPTHLIKTRGQQVTLRCSPKSGHDTVSWYQQALGQGPQFIFQYYEEEERQRGNFPDRFSGHQFPNYSSELNVNALLLGDSALYLCASSLGTATYEQYFGPGTRLTVT.

The CDR3, as DNA: TGTGCCAGCAGCACGACTAGCGGGGGAACAGATACGCAGTATTTT. Translating gives CASSTTSGGTDTQYF. The chain joins TRBV9 to TRBJ2-3, with 12 bases matching TRBD2. CDR3 length: 15 amino acids. The germline gives CDR1 SGDLS, CDR2 YYNGEE. Unmatched junction bases numbered 3, after V lost 4 bases and J lost 3 bases.

The chain recombines TRBV11-1 with TRBJ2-2, with D perhaps TRBD1 (5 bases). The CDR3 loop spans 16 amino acids. Germline CDR1 is SGHAT and CDR2 is FQDESV (reference sequence). The V end was cut by 7 bases, the J end by 0 bases, with 15 bases between. The CDR3 DNA reads as TGTGCCAGCACCTTGTACAGGACCTCGAACACCGGGGAGCTGTTTTTT. Its translation is CASTLYRTSNTGELFF.

V usage is TRBV4-1 and J usage is TRBJ2-7, with D maybe TRBD1 (6 bases). From germline, CDR1 is MGHRA and CDR2 YSYEKL. The CDR3 spans 15 residues. V lost 5 bases and J lost 4, with 18 bases in between. The CDR3 DNA sequence: TGCGCCAGCAGCTTAATAGTGGGGGCAGCTTACGAGCAGTACTTC. Translation gives CASSLIVGAAYEQYF.

A word on this clone: It is unclear where the CDR3 begins or ends on the DNA, so no DNA is shown, and the CDR3 is as TCRdb lists it. The chain employs TRBV27 and TRBJ1-5. The CDR3 extends over 15 residues, inclusive of both ends. Germline V gives CDR1 MNHEY, CDR2 SMNVEV (reference sequence). CDR3 region: CASTPSGQDNQPQHF.

The V and J genes are TRBV11-2 and TRBJ2-1; TRBD1 agrees at 11 bases. CDR3 length equals 15 residues. Germline V gene sequence: CDR1 SGHAT, CDR2 FQNNGV. V lost 5 bases to trimming and J lost 8 bases; unmatched junction nucleotides: 8. DNA for the CDR3: TGTGCCAGCAGCCCCGGGGACAGGGGGAGCGATGAGCAGTTCTTC. It translates to CASSPGDRGSDEQFF.

The chain uses TRBV27 and TRBJ2-1, with 7 bases matching TRBD2. CDR3 length equals 15 residues. CDR1 is MNHEY, CDR2 SMNVEV, per germline (reference sequence). The V and J ends lost 6 bases and 2 bases, in that order; junction bases with no gene match: 7. The CDR3 nucleotides are TGTGCCAGCAGCCCAGTGGCGGGGGCCTACAATGAGCAGTTCTTC. It codes for CASSPVAGAYNEQFF.

This clone was picked up one time. The chain combines TRBV9 with TRBJ2-3, with D maybe TRBD1 (5 bases). This CDR3 contains 15 residues. With 3 bases removed from V and 1 base from J, the gap between germline ends came to 12 bases. The V gene's germline CDR1 is SGDLS and CDR2 YYNGEE. The chain's CDR3 is CASSAPEGGTDTQYF. The CDR3 DNA reads as TGTGCCAGCAGCGCCCCCGAAGGGGGCACAGATACGCAGTATTTT.

The genes are TRBV5-1 and TRBJ2-7, with D uncertain. V was shortened by 1 base and J by 3 bases, with 17 bases between the two germline ends. The germline CDR1 and CDR2 sequences are SGHRS and YFSETQ. The CDR3 has 16 amino acids. The CDR3 sequence: CASSLYTSSTRYEQYF. The CDR3 DNA reads TGCGCCAGCAGCTTGTACACGTCTTCCACCCGCTACGAGCAGTACTTC.

The chain is built from TRBV28 and TRBJ1-1; D may be TRBD1 (6 bases). The CDR3 runs to 14 residues. Trimming removed 5 bases from V and 5 bases from J, with 15 bases in between. In germline, CDR1 is MDHEN, CDR2 SYDVKM. The CDR3 reads CASSPWEGGTEAFF. CDR3 bases: TGTGCCAGCAGTCCATGGGAGGGGGGGACTGAAGCTTTCTTT.

The chain links TRBV5-6 to TRBJ1-3, with 9 bases lining up with TRBD1. The CDR3 sequence is 16 residues long. Per germline, CDR1 SGHDT and CDR2 YYEEEE. The trim removed 0 bases at V and 3 bases at J, leaving 4 bases unmatched. DNA for the CDR3: TGTGCCAGCAGCTTGGGGACAGGGGAGAATGGAAACACCATATATTTT. Translated: CASSLGTGENGNTIYF.

The chain couples TRBV7-6 to TRBJ2-2; 13 nucleotides match TRBD2. V was clipped by 1 base and J by 0 bases; unmatched bases: 8. The germline V gene encodes CDR1 SGHVS and CDR2 FNYEAQ. This CDR3 has 20 amino acids. The CDR3: CASSLGGRTSGGPNTGELFF. The CDR3 region has the DNA TGTGCCAGCAGCTTAGGGGGTCGGACTAGCGGGGGCCCGAACACCGGGGAGCTGTTTTTT.

The chain uses TRBV11-1 and TRBJ1-2, with unresolved D. V lost 5 bases to trimming and J lost 3 bases, with 19 bases between them. Per germline, CDR1 SGHAT and CDR2 FQDESV (reference sequence). This CDR3 region has 16 residues. The CDR3 sequence: CASSRVVNRDYYGYTF. CDR3 coding DNA: TGTGCCAGCAGCCGGGTCGTGAACAGAGATTACTATGGCTACACCTTC.

Concerning this clone itself: A junction boundary mismatches the germline segment, possibly from a read error. The same CDR3 is also encoded by other DNA sequences in this sample. The V and J genes are TRBV6-6 and TRBJ1-4, with D possibly matching TRBD1 (5 bases). CDR1 is MNHNY, CDR2 SVGAGI, per germline (reference sequence). The CDR3 contains 16 residues. The CDR3 is CASSYSYRGDGEKLFF. CDR3 coding DNA: TGTGCCAGCAGTTACTCCTATCGGGGGGACGGTGAAAAGCTGTTTTTT.

The chain uses TRBV2 and TRBJ2-5, with D perhaps TRBD1 (6 bases). TRBJ2-7 matches the DNA end more closely, so the J call is doubtful. Germline V gives CDR1 SNHLY, CDR2 FYNNEI. This CDR3 is built from 12 residues. CDR3 coding DNA: TGTGCCAGCGGGGACACTACCTACGAGCAGTACTTC. Translation gives CASGDTTYEQYF.